This T cell receptor (beta chain) was recovered during a study of vaccination effects on CD4 cells after COVID-19. Study information: Relative to the second dose, post-vaccine samples were obtained a median of 72 days later. Study-level findings and limits: Healthy vaccinees' vaccine-induced clones included only 1 of 255 cross-reacting with common cold coronaviruses. Only a few convalescent patients and no early post-infection timepoints featured in the study.

From germline, CDR1 is DFQATT and CDR2 SNEGSKA (reference sequence). Trimming removed 3 bases from V and 3 bases from J; junction bases left unmatched: 8. This CDR3 spans 15 amino acids. A roughly 10-day culture period preceded the isolation of CD4+ T cells. All participants had two doses of either the BNT162b2 or mRNA-1273 vaccine. Comment on this clone: Its antigen is not identified.

Assay used: immunoSEQ multiplex PCR; TCRdb lists only in-frame clones, some missing. This table holds 8,000 to 10,000 clones, about 76% found once. The TCR comes from a human donor who received a COVID-19 vaccine. The V call is TRBV20-1, the J call TRBJ2-5; TRBD2 agrees at 9 bases. Specimen: CD4+ T cells from PBMCs cultured without peptide, collected after COVID-19 vaccination. As DNA, the CDR3 is TGCAGTGCTAGTACAGCGGGGGGATTTGAAGAGACCCAGTACTTC. Translated, it gives CSASTAGGFEETQYF.